Below, one T cell receptor beta chain is given with its context. Antigen specificity is unknown. The length of the CDR3 is 14 residues. CDR1 and CDR2 from the germline V gene are SGHRS and YFSETQ. The V and J ends lost 4 bases and 2 bases, in that order; junction bases with no gene match: 6. The data stem from a study of T cells in localized non-small cell lung cancer. Sequencing used immunoSEQ multiplex PCR; TCRdb keeps in-frame clones, though not all of them. The sample lists some 1,000 clones, roughly a quarter occurring once. Study results and caveats: Median approximately 58 top-100 tumor clones were shared with paired adjacent lung. Uninvolved adjacent lung had the highest recorded T cell clonality, with tumor below it. Because only a single region of the tumor was sequenced, heterogeneity remains possible.

This specimen consisted of normal lung tissue next to the tumor, obtained before any cancer treatment. This receptor was obtained from a man aged 40-75 years with stage III lung adenocarcinoma. This chain connects TRBV5-1 to TRBJ2-7, with 7 bases that match TRBD2. The CDR3 region is CASSGGREAYEQYF. CDR3 coding DNA: TGCGCCAGCAGCGGCGGACGGGAGGCCTACGAGCAGTACTTC.